This record concerns one T cell receptor (beta chain) sequence. Its antigen remains unknown. The CDR3 has 15 residues. With 2 bases clipped from V and 7 bases from J, the junction kept 7 bases outside the gene matches. The germline V gene encodes CDR1 MNHNS and CDR2 SASEGT. Despite likely unrecorded immune exposures, the donors were nominally healthy at the time of sampling. The data derive from a study of cytomegalovirus exposure and HLA in healthy donors. Study context: Prior work identified roughly 120 million unique TCR beta sequences in about 179 million T cells.

The PCR had 60 Vbeta and 13 Jbeta primers. Libraries were prepared by immunoSEQ multiplex PCR; TCRdb keeps only in-frame clonotypes and omits some of them. The data show about 78,000 clones, about two thirds seen once. Overall study findings and caveats: A missense variant in DCLRE1C was later tied to TCR beta V- and J-gene trimming.

The sequence was collected from a man between 25 and 39 years old in good health and CMV-seropositive. The V and J genes are TRBV6-1 and TRBJ2-5, with TRBD2 matching 10 bases. The material sequenced was PBMCs. The CDR3 spells CASSETRGTSATQYF. CDR3 in DNA: TGTGCCAGCAGTGAAACGCGGGGGACTAGCGCGACCCAGTACTTC.